This T cell receptor beta chain was profiled in a study of molecular identifiers for immune sequencing clone quantification. Study outcomes and limitations: Clones of above 20 RNA copies carried over 98% of effector molecules; in naive cells they carried under 1%.

The bulk TCR libraries were made with methods described before and with listed TCR primers. TCRdb re-analysed the PCR reads in MiXCR, keeping a single row per CDR3 protein. The sample gives hundreds of thousands of distinct CDR3 sequences, 25% of which show up once; about 0.78% is in the top ten. Turning to this clonotype: Its antigen is currently unknown.

The sorting of naive CD8 T cells used the CD8+CD4-CCR7+CD45RA+ phenotype. Material: naive CD8+ T cells from blood, with Jurkat cell RNA spiked in. Stated subset: FACS-sorted CD8+CD4-CCR7+CD45RA+ naive T cells. This TCR came from a human donor in good health. Some libraries in this study had Jurkat cell RNA spiked in.

CDR3 sequence reads: CAWSVVADSYEQYF. Written as DNA, the CDR3 is TGTGCCTGGAGTGTCGTAGCGGACTCCTACGAGCAGTACTTC. The rearrangement links TRBV30 to TRBJ2-7, with D possibly matching TRBD2 (6 bases). CDR1 GTSNPN and CDR2 SVGIG come from the germline V gene (reference sequence). Between the trimmed V and J ends, which lost 0 bases and 0 bases, there was a span of 9 bases. CDR3 length: 14 residues.